These 15 T cell receptor beta chains share one sample of origin, sequenced in a study of long-term antiretroviral therapy in people with HIV. Run at survey level, the immunoSEQ assay was version v3.0. TCRdb keeps only in-frame clones here, not all; method: immunoSEQ multiplex PCR. Among about 19,000 clones, approximately 80% were seen once, and the ten largest hold about 10%. Source: unsorted PBMCs, taken 0.2 years after starting antiretroviral therapy. Source of these receptors: a woman aged 40-49 years with HIV.

The chain links TRBV5-4 to TRBJ2-1; 11 nucleotides align to TRBD2. CDR3 length equals 12 residues. The germline V gene has CDR1 SGHNT and CDR2 YYREEE (reference sequence). V trimming: 4 bases; J trimming: 9 bases; junction bases outside the gene matches: 0. The CDR3 DNA reads as TGTGCCAGCAGCGGGACTAGCGGTGAGCAGTTCTTC. Translated: CASSGTSGEQFF.

The chain employs TRBV27 and TRBJ2-1; possibly TRBD2 for D (5 bases). The ends were cut back, 3 bases at V and 3 bases at J, with 18 bases in the middle. The germline CDR1 and CDR2 sequences are MNHEY and SMNVEV (reference sequence). This CDR3 spans 17 amino acids. The CDR3 DNA reads as TGTGCCAGCAGTTTCGAGGGTCGGACCCCGATCTACAATGAGCAGTTCTTC. It is translated as CASSFEGRTPIYNEQFF.

This clone turned up a few times. This chain uses TRBV30 with TRBJ2-2; no definite D call. Per the germline V gene, CDR1 is GTSNPN and CDR2 is SVGIG (reference sequence). V lost 4 bases to trimming and J lost 6 bases, with 6 bases between them. This CDR3 has 11 residues. The CDR3 DNA sequence: TGTGCCTGGAATACGGCCGGGGAGCTGTTTTTT. It translates to CAWNTAGELFF.

This rearrangement joins TRBV9 to TRBJ1-6; TRBD1 matches at 8 bases. Germline V gives CDR1 SGDLS, CDR2 YYNGEE. V lost 4 bases and J lost 9; bases outside the gene matches: 9. The CDR3 loop spans 15 amino acids. Here the CDR3 DNA reads TGTGCCAGCAGCTATGAAGGACAGGGTAGTTCACCCCTCCACTTT. It translates to CASSYEGQGSSPLHF.

The chain employs TRBV7-9 and TRBJ2-1; D is possibly TRBD2 (6 bases). V was trimmed by 5 bases and J by 3 bases, leaving 14 bases between them. The CDR3 loop spans 15 amino acids. Germline lookup yields CDR1 SEHNR and CDR2 FQNEAQ (reference sequence). The CDR3 nucleotides read TGTGCCAGCAGCCCAACTAGCATCCTCTACAATGAGCAGTTCTTC. This sequence encodes CASSPTSILYNEQFF. Combining the CDR3 with reference TRBV7-9 and TRBJ2-1 gives the whole variable domain DTGVSQNPRHKITKRGQNVTFRCDPISEHNRLYWYRQTLGQGPEFLTYFQNEAQLEKSRLLSDRFSAERPKGSFSTLEIQRTEQGDSAMYLCASSPTSILYNEQFFGPGTRLTVL.

This chain joins TRBV5-1 and TRBJ2-3; D not resolved. The CDR3 runs to 15 residues. CDR1 and CDR2 (germline): SGHRS, YFSETQ. V was pared by 0 bases and J by 2 bases, with 10 bases between. This CDR3 is CASSLEAGITDTQYF. The DNA for the CDR3 is TGCGCCAGCAGCTTGGAGGCAGGAATCACAGATACGCAGTATTTT.

The chain uses TRBV4-1 and TRBJ2-7; D is unresolved. The V gene lost 1 base and the J gene lost 3 bases, with 16 bases spanning the gap. Per germline, CDR1 MGHRA and CDR2 YSYEKL. The CDR3 consists of 16 residues. The CDR3 sequence: CASSQVGLQPNYEQYF. In DNA, the CDR3 is TGCGCCAGCAGCCAAGTGGGCCTGCAACCCAACTACGAGCAGTACTTC.

V usage is TRBV19 and J usage is TRBJ2-7; perhaps TRBD2 as D (6 bases). V lost 10 bases, J lost 1 base, and 17 bases lay in between. The germline V gene has CDR1 LNHDA and CDR2 SQIVND (reference sequence). This CDR3 contains 14 residues. The CDR3 is CATRFQGGSYEQYF. CDR3 sequence (DNA): TGTGCCACCCGCTTCCAGGGAGGATCCTACGAGCAGTACTTC.

The chain combines TRBV29-1 with TRBJ1-2; D remains unclear. Germline V gene data show CDR1 as SQVTM and CDR2 as ANQGSEA. V was shortened by 0 bases and J by 3 bases, with 14 bases between the two germline ends. The CDR3 sequence is 15 residues long. CDR3 in amino acids: CSVEDTGKKDYGYTF. CDR3 bases: TGCAGCGTTGAAGATACCGGCAAAAAGGACTATGGCTACACCTTC.

The rearrangement joins TRBV7-6 to TRBJ2-7; D unclear. CDR1 SGHVS and CDR2 FNYEAQ come from the germline V gene. Trimming left V 3 bases short and J 0 bases short, with 15 bases between. The CDR3 has 16 amino acids. In DNA form, the CDR3 reads TGTGCCAGCAGCTTTGTAGGCACCCGATCCTCCTACGAGCAGTACTTC. Protein sequence: CASSFVGTRSSYEQYF.

The chain couples TRBV2 to TRBJ2-5; D gene unclear. The germline V gene encodes CDR1 SNHLY and CDR2 FYNNEI. V was pared by 4 bases and J by 3 bases, with 6 bases between. CDR3 length equals 12 residues. CDR3 bases: TGTGCCAGCAGTGGGGATGAAGAGACCCAGTACTTC. Translation: CASSGDEETQYF. The full variable domain, in which reference TRBV2 and TRBJ2-5 provide the parts outside the CDR3, is EPEVTQTPSHQVTQMGQEVILRCVPISNHLYFYWYRQILGQKVEFLVSFYNNEISEKSEIFDDQFSVERPDGSNFTLKIRSTKLEDSAMYFCASSGDEETQYFGPGTRLLVL.

The CDR3 coding sequence is TGTGCCAGCAGCCTTGGACTAGCGGGGGGGCGAGAGACCCAGTACTTC. Encoded protein: CASSLGLAGGRETQYF. This chain uses TRBV9 with TRBJ2-5; 15 bases align to TRBD2. With V trimmed by 4 bases and J by 4 bases, 5 bases remained unmatched. The length of the CDR3 is 16 residues. Germline V lookup: CDR1 SGDLS, CDR2 YYNGEE.

Only one count was recorded for this clone. The chain joins TRBV11-3 to TRBJ2-6; 10 nucleotides agree with TRBD1. The ends lost 6 bases at V and 4 bases at J; junction bases unmatched: 6. This CDR3 spans 16 amino acids. Germline V gene sequence: CDR1 SGHNT, CDR2 YENEEA. CDR3 DNA: TGTGCCAGCAGACCGGGACAGGGGTCCGGGGCCAACGTCCTGACTTTC. It yields the protein CASRPGQGSGANVLTF.

This clone was recorded once. The chain uses TRBV9 and TRBJ1-1, with TRBD1 as a possible D gene (5 bases). CDR3 size: 12 residues. The germline V and J ends were trimmed by 4 bases and 7 bases, with 11 bases remaining between them. Germline V gives CDR1 SGDLS, CDR2 YYNGEE. CDR3 region: CASSPQGIEAFF. The CDR3 DNA is TGTGCCAGCAGCCCTCAGGGAATTGAAGCTTTCTTT.

The J gene is TRBJ1-5, the V gene TRBV7-9; D is ambiguous. Germline CDR1 SEHNR, CDR2 FQNEAQ (reference sequence). Deletions cut 5 bases from V and 1 base from J, with 18 bases between. The CDR3 has 17 amino acids. CDR3 protein: CASSPTPTARSNQPQHF. The CDR3 DNA sequence: TGTGCCAGCAGCCCGACCCCGACGGCAAGGAGCAATCAGCCCCAGCATTTT.